This T cell receptor beta chain was recorded in a study of shared clonotypes between healthy human individuals. Some clones are missing from TCRdb's copy, which holds only in-frame ones; the method was immunoSEQ multiplex PCR. The sample holds approximately 1,500,000 clones, approximately 98% seen once. The V and J ends lost 2 bases and 4 bases respectively, with 9 bases between them. The CDR3 has 13 residues. Germline V gene lookup returns CDR1 MNHEY and CDR2 SVGAGI. The source is a man aged 30 to 45 in good health. This chain links TRBV6-5 with TRBJ2-7; TRBD2 is a possible D gene (5 bases). Sample: naive CD4+ T cells sorted from blood. Subset defined: CD45RA+ positively selected. In nucleotides, the CDR3 is TGTGCCAGCAGTTACCGGGGAGATTACGAGCAGTACTTC. This encodes CASSYRGDYEQYF.